This paragraph covers one T cell receptor beta chain sequence. Antigen: not known. Sequencing of the DNA from cultured CD4+ T cells was carried out with the Oncomine TCR Beta short-read assay. TCRdb itself ran the PCR reads through MiXCR, one entry per CDR3 protein. Seen here are approximately 25,000 distinct CDR3 sequences, 45% to 50% observed once, and the top ten hold 5.5% to 7%. Indicated treatment: roughly ten-day PBMC culture with coronavirus spike peptide pools or control peptides (ViraFEST assay). The data stem from a study of vaccination and CD4 T cells after COVID-19. Study background: The convalescent population consisted of six males and four females, two of whom were of Hispanic ethnicity.

CDR1 and CDR2 (germline): SNHLY, FYNNEI. The CDR3 runs to 11 residues. With 8 bases removed from V and 11 bases from J, the gap between germline ends came to 13 bases. The sample taken for sequencing was CD4+ T cells from blood, cultured in vitro. The clonotype comes from a human donor who had recovered from COVID-19. This chain links TRBV2 with TRBJ1-5; D gene uncertain. The CDR3 DNA reads TGTGCCAGCGCCACGACGGTGGCCCAGCATTTT. It codes for CASATTVAQHF.